Presented here are 2 T cell receptor beta chains from one specimen sequenced in a study of cytotoxic CD8 clonotypes in ibrutinib-treated CLL. Assay: immunoSEQ multiplex PCR; the TCRdb copy retains only in-frame clones and omits some. The data contain around 140,000 clones, roughly 80% of them seen just once; the ten biggest clones take up about 29%. The sequencing used PBMCs, collected after 12 months of ibrutinib treatment. The receptors derive from a human donor with chronic lymphocytic leukemia.

The J gene is TRBJ1-1, the V gene TRBV6-4; D call uncertain. Trimming took off 4 bases at V and 0 bases at J, with 9 bases between the two ends. Germline CDR1 reads MRHNA; CDR2 reads SNTAGT. The CDR3 contains 14 residues. The CDR3 here is CASSVSSVNTEAFF. The CDR3 coding sequence is TGTGCCAGCAGTGTCAGTTCCGTGAACACTGAAGCTTTCTTT.

The rearrangement links TRBV19 to TRBJ1-4, with 7 bases lining up with TRBD1. The ends lost 3 bases at V and 4 bases at J; junction bases unmatched: 5. The CDR3 runs to 15 residues. CDR1 and CDR2 from the germline V gene are LNHDA and SQIVND (reference sequence). The CDR3 reads CASSIQGTVNEKLFF. For the CDR3, the DNA is TGTGCCAGTAGTATTCAGGGGACAGTTAATGAAAAACTGTTTTTT.